A single sample gave rise to the 25 T cell receptor beta chains below, sequenced in a study of identifying expanded T cells in peripheral blood (dated by TCRdb to about 2019). Library construction relied on the immunoSEQ multiplex PCR assay. TCRdb mirrors the immuneACCESS table, restricted to in-frame sequences. Some clones are absent from its copies; in checked studies, under half trace to an unresolved V gene, and the reason for the others is unknown. Counted in this sample were 90,000 to 110,000 clones; 88% of them appeared once. The top ten constitute approximately 8% of the sample. The sequencing input was blood. The receptors originated from a person aged 18 to 70 in good health.

The genes are TRBV10-1 and TRBJ2-5; D tentatively fits TRBD1 or TRBD2 (5 bases each). V was shortened by 3 bases and J by 4 bases, with 12 bases between the two germline ends. CDR1 and CDR2 (germline): WNHNN, SYGVQD (reference sequence). The CDR3 has 14 residues. The CDR3 nucleotides are TGCGCCAGCAGTGATCCGGGACGGACAGAGACCCAGTACTTC. Its protein is CASSDPGRTETQYF.

The rearrangement links TRBV15 to TRBJ1-1, with 10 bases identical to TRBD1. The CDR3 totals 16 residues. Germline V gene lookup returns CDR1 LNHNV and CDR2 YYDKDF (reference sequence). After removal of 3 bases from V and 5 bases from J, the junction contained 9 bases not matched to a gene. The CDR3 here is CATSRGRQGAETEAFF. The CDR3 region has the DNA TGTGCCACCAGCAGGGGCCGACAGGGGGCGGAGACTGAAGCTTTCTTT.

The chain is built from TRBV28 and TRBJ2-3, with TRBD2 as a possible D gene (5 bases). The V end was cut by 5 bases, the J end by 0 bases, with 15 bases between. The CDR3 sequence is 16 residues long. Germline assignment: CDR1 MDHEN and CDR2 SYDVKM. The CDR3 sequence: CASSTPGGRSTDTQYF. CDR3 DNA sequence: TGTGCCAGCAGTACTCCCGGCGGGCGGAGCACAGATACGCAGTATTTT.

The chain employs TRBV14 and TRBJ2-5; TRBD1 is a possible D gene (5 bases). CDR3 size: 15 residues. Trimming removed 0 bases from V and 7 bases from J, with 15 bases in between. Germline CDR1 reads SGHDN; CDR2 reads FVKESK. The CDR3 DNA sequence: TGTGCCAGCAGCCAAGATTCAAACAGGTTTGGGACCCAGTACTTC. This codes for CASSQDSNRFGTQYF.

CDR3 in amino acids: CASSYAGHEINEQFF. The CDR3 bases are TGTGCCAGCAGTTACGCAGGCCACGAGATCAATGAGCAGTTCTTC. The chain employs TRBV6-5 and TRBJ2-1; D gene ambiguous. The CDR3 totals 15 residues. V was shortened by 2 bases and J by 6 bases, with 14 bases between the two germline ends. Germline V gene data show CDR1 as MNHEY and CDR2 as SVGAGI.

The J gene is TRBJ2-1, the V gene TRBV7-8; 8 bases fit TRBD2. J gave up 8 bases and V 0 bases, and 15 bases lay outside the gene matches. CDR3 length equals 18 residues. Per the germline V gene, CDR1 is SGHVS and CDR2 is FQNEAQ. CDR3 DNA sequence: TGTGCCAGCAGCTTAGCGTTAACAGCCCCTGCGGGAGGCTATGAGCAGTTCTTC. Amino acid sequence: CASSLALTAPAGGYEQFF.

This chain links TRBV11-3 with TRBJ2-7; D is uncertain. The CDR3 length is 12 residues. Deletions cut 2 bases from V and 3 bases from J, with 5 bases between. Germline V gene sequence: CDR1 SGHNT, CDR2 YENEEA. The chain's CDR3 is CASSLRYYEQYF. As DNA, the CDR3 is TGTGCCAGCAGCTTAAGGTACTACGAGCAGTACTTC. Together with reference TRBV11-3 and TRBJ2-7, the CDR3 gives the full variable domain: EAGVVQSPRYKIIEKKQPVAFWCNPISGHNTLYWYLQNLGQGPELLIRYENEEAVDDSQLPKDRFSAERLKGVDSTLKIQPAELGDSAVYLCASSLRYYEQYFGPGTRLTVT.

This clone was counted once. The chain joins TRBV6-5 to TRBJ1-1; 8 bases map to TRBD1. J gave up 2 bases and V 5 bases, and 4 bases lay outside the gene matches. The germline CDR1 and CDR2 sequences are MNHEY and SVGAGI. The CDR3 spans 14 residues. Here the CDR3 reads CASSEDRVNTEAFF. For the CDR3, the DNA is TGTGCCAGCAGTGAGGACAGGGTCAACACTGAAGCTTTCTTT.

This clone was observed many times. The chain links TRBV18 to TRBJ2-5; 9 bases align to TRBD2. Germline lookup yields CDR1 KGHSH and CDR2 LQKENI. With 6 bases clipped from V and 4 bases from J, the junction kept 12 bases outside the gene matches. This CDR3 has 16 amino acids. The DNA of the CDR3 is TGTGCCAGCTCGTCGCCGGGACTAGCCAAAGGAGAGACCCAGTACTTC. Protein: CASSSPGLAKGETQYF.

This rearrangement joins TRBV7-2 to TRBJ2-7; D not resolved. The CDR3 contains 14 residues. The V gene's germline CDR1 is SGHTA and CDR2 FQGNSA. V was shortened by 3 bases and J by 3 bases, with 12 bases between the two germline ends. CDR3 sequence (DNA): TGTGCCAGCAGCTTCTCGTCAGGCCACTACGAGCAGTACTTC. Translated: CASSFSSGHYEQYF.

This clone was picked up one time. This chain uses TRBV27 with TRBJ1-2; D is unresolved. The germline gives CDR1 MNHEY, CDR2 SMNVEV (reference sequence). Trimming removed 3 bases from V and 6 bases from J, with 17 bases in between. This CDR3 is 15 amino acids long. This CDR3 is CASSFPGVGKDGYTF. The CDR3 DNA reads TGTGCCAGCAGTTTCCCCGGGGTGGGGAAGGATGGCTACACCTTC.

This chain uses TRBV5-4 with TRBJ2-4; 8 bases match TRBD2. The CDR3 consists of 16 residues. J lost 7 bases, V lost 3 bases, and 12 bases had no gene match. Germline V gene sequence: CDR1 SGHNT, CDR2 YYREEE (reference sequence). The CDR3 protein is CASSSPIAGQKNIQYF. Written as DNA, the CDR3 is TGTGCCAGCAGCTCCCCCATAGCGGGGCAGAAGAACATTCAGTACTTC. Filled out from reference TRBV5-4 and TRBJ2-4, the complete variable domain reads ETGVTQSPTHLIKTRGQQVTLRCSSQSGHNTVSWYQQALGQGPQFIFQYYREEENGRGNFPPRFSGLQFPNYSSELNVNALELDDSALYLCASSSPIAGQKNIQYFGAGTRLSVL.

This chain joins TRBV5-1 and TRBJ2-7, with no clear D. V was trimmed by 0 bases and J by 4 bases, leaving 8 bases between them. Germline CDR1 SGHRS, CDR2 YFSETQ. The CDR3 is made up of 13 amino acids. The CDR3 sequence: CASSLEYLYEQYF. The CDR3 DNA follows: TGCGCCAGCAGCTTGGAATACTTGTACGAGCAGTACTTC.

The V and J genes are TRBV19 and TRBJ1-3, with D hard to call. Trimming stripped 4 bases from V and 9 bases from J, with 10 bases between. The CDR3 extends over 12 amino acids. Germline CDR1 reads LNHDA; CDR2 reads SQIVND (reference sequence). The CDR3 DNA reads TGTGCCAGTAGTAGCCCGGAGATCACCATATATTTT. It specifies CASSSPEITIYF.

The chain carries TRBV2 and TRBJ2-7; 11 nucleotides agree with TRBD2. Per the germline V gene, CDR1 is SNHLY and CDR2 is FYNNEI. V trimming: 5 bases; J trimming: 2 bases; junction bases outside the gene matches: 5. The CDR3 has 15 residues. CDR3 residues: CASSRTSGLTYEQYF. CDR3 sequence (DNA): TGTGCCAGCAGTAGGACTAGCGGGCTGACCTACGAGCAGTACTTC.

This clone was seen once. The genes are TRBV18 and TRBJ2-4; D ambiguous. CDR1 and CDR2 from the germline V gene are KGHSH and LQKENI. V was trimmed by 3 bases and J by 4 bases, leaving 13 bases between them. This CDR3 comprises 15 residues. In DNA form, the CDR3 reads TGTGCCAGCTCACCCCGATCCGACACAAAAAACATTCAGTACTTC. It encodes CASSPRSDTKNIQYF.

This chain uses TRBV18 with TRBJ1-2, with unresolved D. Germline lookup yields CDR1 KGHSH and CDR2 LQKENI. Trimming cost V 6 bases and J 0 bases, with 8 bases left between them. The CDR3 spans 13 residues. Here the CDR3 reads CASSPGANYGYTF. CDR3 sequence (DNA): TGTGCCAGCTCGCCCGGAGCTAACTATGGCTACACCTTC.

DNA for the CDR3: TGTGCCAGCAGTTTATCCGCTTGGCGGGCTTACACCGGGGAGCTGTTTTTT. This translates into CASSLSAWRAYTGELFF. The chain has TRBV27 and TRBJ2-2; tentative D call: TRBD2 (5 bases). The V and J ends lost 0 bases and 3 bases respectively, with 14 bases between them. Per the germline V gene, CDR1 is MNHEY and CDR2 is SMNVEV (reference sequence). This CDR3 has 17 amino acids.

The V and J genes are TRBV10-1 and TRBJ2-3, with D uncertain. CDR3 size: 14 residues. Germline CDR1 is WNHNN and CDR2 is SYGVQD (reference sequence). Between the trimmed V and J ends, which lost 5 bases and 1 base, there was a span of 10 bases. The chain's CDR3 is CASSFPERTDTQYF. The DNA for the CDR3 is TGCGCCAGCAGTTTTCCCGAGCGCACAGATACGCAGTATTTT.

The chain couples TRBV7-2 to TRBJ2-5; possibly TRBD2 for D (5 bases). This CDR3 has 14 residues. Trimming removed 1 base from V and 6 bases from J, with 12 bases in between. Germline CDR1 SGHTA, CDR2 FQGNSA. The CDR3 coding sequence is TGTGCCAGCAGCTTAGGGGCCAGAGGGCAGACCCAGTACTTC. Translation: CASSLGARGQTQYF.

The rearrangement uses TRBV19 and TRBJ1-2; possibly TRBD1 for D (6 bases). CDR3 length equals 15 residues. Trimming took off 1 base at V and 4 bases at J, with 13 bases between the two ends. CDR1 is LNHDA and CDR2 is SQIVND in the germline V gene (reference sequence). As DNA, the CDR3 is TGTGCCAGTAGTATAGTGCGGGGGCAAACCTATGGCTACACCTTC. Its protein product is CASSIVRGQTYGYTF.

The rearrangement uses TRBV29-1 and TRBJ1-3; D is unresolved. This CDR3 has 11 residues. The germline CDR1 and CDR2 sequences are SQVTM and ANQGSEA. The germline V and J ends were trimmed by 4 bases and 6 bases, with 7 bases remaining between them. The chain's CDR3 is CSVGAENTIYF. The CDR3 DNA is TGCAGCGTTGGGGCTGAAAACACCATATATTTT.

This clone has only one observation. This chain links TRBV5-6 with TRBJ2-7, with unresolved D. The germline V gene has CDR1 SGHDT and CDR2 YYEEEE. CDR3 length: 14 amino acids. Between the trimmed V and J ends, which lost 4 bases and 3 bases, there was a span of 14 bases. CDR3 in DNA: TGTGCCAGCAGCCTAAGCAGGACCAACTACGAGCAGTACTTC. It is translated as CASSLSRTNYEQYF.

This rearrangement joins TRBV7-2 to TRBJ2-1; 8 nucleotides line up with TRBD2. CDR1 is SGHTA and CDR2 is FQGNSA in the germline V gene. The CDR3 has 16 amino acids. V lost 6 bases to trimming and J lost 9 bases; unmatched junction nucleotides: 16. CDR3 bases: TGTGCCAGCAGTCCCCCGGCGGGGGGATTACAGGGTGAGCAGTTCTTC. As protein: CASSPPAGGLQGEQFF. The complete variable domain, with remaining parts taken from reference TRBV7-2 and TRBJ2-1, reads GAGVSQSPSNKVTEKGKDVELRCDPISGHTALYWYRQSLGQGLEFLIYFQGNSAPDKSGLPSDRFSAERTGGSVSTLTIQRTQQEDSAVYLCASSPPAGGLQGEQFFGPGTRLTVL.

This clone was observed a handful of times. The V gene is TRBV7-9, the J gene TRBJ1-2; D unresolved. Germline V lookup: CDR1 SEHNR, CDR2 FQNEAQ (reference sequence). Trimming shortened V by 7 bases and J by 4 bases, and 13 bases separated the two germline ends. The CDR3 has 13 amino acids. CDR3 sequence reads: CASTEGRGYGYTF. CDR3 nucleotide sequence: TGTGCCAGCACCGAAGGGCGGGGCTATGGCTACACCTTC.